The TCR beta chain under discussion was sequenced for a study of shared clonotypes between healthy human individuals. As for the study in general: A couple of women and three men aged 18 to 49 served as donors.

Findings and caveats of the study: Only blood samples were collected, and tissue repertoires likely differ.

Germline V CDR1 and CDR2: MDHEN, SYDVKM. The CDR3 loop spans 17 amino acids. V shed 6 bases and J 3 bases; nucleotides not matched to a gene: 12. A remark on this clone: Antigen unknown.

Assay: immunoSEQ multiplex PCR; the TCRdb copy retains only in-frame clones and omits some. The profile shows about 2.4 million clones, 80% to 95% of them singletons. Sequencing used naive CD4+ T cells from PBMCs. Indicated subset: CD45RA+ positively selected. The J gene is TRBJ2-7, the V gene TRBV28; TRBD1 matches at 12 bases. The receptor comes from a man aged 18-30 years in good health. Some clones in this sample may be carry-over from other donors' samples. The CDR3 is CASSKPPGQGAGYEQYF. In DNA, the CDR3 is TGTGCCAGCAGCAAGCCGCCGGGACAGGGGGCCGGCTACGAGCAGTACTTC.